One sample yielded the 28 T cell receptor beta chains listed below, sequenced in a study of T cells in localized non-small cell lung cancer. The assay was immunoSEQ multiplex PCR, and TCRdb's table has in-frame clones only and misses some. The table has around 21,000 clones, 85% to 90% seen once; the top ten hold roughly 13%. The sequences come from peripheral blood, collected before any cancer treatment. These receptors came from a male donor at least 60 years old with stage I lung adenocarcinoma.

The V call is TRBV7-8, the J call TRBJ2-2, with 9 bases that match TRBD1. Germline V lookup: CDR1 SGHVS, CDR2 FQNEAQ. The CDR3 totals 15 residues. The V segment lost 5 bases and the J segment 5 bases; nucleotides outside the gene matches: 6. This CDR3 is CASSLGTGLTGELFF. CDR3 sequence (DNA): TGTGCCAGCAGCCTAGGGACAGGGTTGACCGGGGAGCTGTTTTTT.

The chain joins TRBV6-1 to TRBJ1-1; possibly TRBD1 for D (6 bases). V lost 1 base to trimming and J lost 0 bases, with 15 bases between them. CDR1 is MNHNS, CDR2 SASEGT, per germline. The CDR3 runs 17 residues. CDR3 DNA sequence: TGTGCCAGCAGTGAAGATCACTATGGACAGTTGAACACTGAAGCTTTCTTT. Protein product: CASSEDHYGQLNTEAFF.

This clone is a singleton in its sample. The rearrangement links TRBV4-1 to TRBJ1-5; D may be TRBD1 (5 bases). This CDR3 is built from 18 residues. Germline CDR1 and CDR2: MGHRA and YSYEKL. V lost 4 bases and J lost 6, with 25 bases in between. CDR3 sequence reads: CASSRYTGFGPGSQPQHF. The CDR3 DNA follows: TGCGCCAGCAGCCGCTACACCGGATTTGGTCCAGGGAGTCAGCCCCAGCATTTT.

A single count supports this clone. The rearrangement joins TRBV16 to TRBJ2-3, with a tentative D call TRBD2 (6 bases). The V and J ends lost 0 bases and 10 bases respectively, with 11 bases between them. The CDR3 contains 13 residues. Germline CDR1 is KGHSY and CDR2 is FQNENV. CDR3: CASSQSYREAQYF. The DNA of the CDR3 is TGTGCCAGCAGCCAATCATATAGGGAGGCGCAGTATTTT.

The chain joins TRBV6-5 to TRBJ2-3; maybe TRBD1 (5 bases). The V gene lost 6 bases and the J gene lost 5 bases, with 12 bases spanning the gap. Germline V gives CDR1 MNHEY, CDR2 SVGAGI. CDR3 length: 13 residues. The CDR3 spells CASSRDRGDTQYF. The CDR3 region has the DNA TGTGCCAGCAGCCGAGACAGAGGAGATACGCAGTATTTT.

The chain is built from TRBV2 and TRBJ1-4, with D possibly matching TRBD1 (5 bases). The CDR3 runs to 16 residues. Germline V lookup: CDR1 SNHLY, CDR2 FYNNEI. Trimming shortened V by 5 bases and J by 4 bases, and 17 bases separated the two germline ends. CDR3 nucleotide sequence: TGTGCCAGCAGTTGGGACCCCTTGGGGGGTAATGAAAAACTGTTTTTT. Its translation is CASSWDPLGGNEKLFF.

The chain is built from TRBV27 and TRBJ1-1, with TRBD1 matching 7 bases. The CDR3 totals 15 residues. V lost 0 bases, J lost 3 bases, and 4 bases stayed unmatched. Germline V lookup: CDR1 MNHEY, CDR2 SMNVEV (reference sequence). CDR3 sequence reads: CASSLSGQWDTEAFF. The CDR3 region has the DNA TGTGCCAGCAGTTTATCGGGACAGTGGGACACTGAAGCTTTCTTT.

V usage is TRBV30 and J usage is TRBJ2-3; 7 nucleotides line up with TRBD1. The CDR3 has 14 amino acids. The V and J ends lost 7 bases and 2 bases, in that order; junction bases with no gene match: 9. From germline, CDR1 is GTSNPN and CDR2 SVGIG (reference sequence). CDR3 bases: TGTGCCTACCACAGGGGTATCGTCACAGATACGCAGTATTTT. This sequence encodes CAYHRGIVTDTQYF.

CDR3: CASSEARTNTGELFF. The CDR3 DNA is TGTGCCAGCAGTGAAGCGCGGACGAACACCGGGGAGCTGTTTTTT. The rearrangement links TRBV25-1 to TRBJ2-2; no clear D. The CDR3 loop spans 15 amino acids. CDR1 is MGHDK and CDR2 is SYGVNS in the germline V gene. The V end was cut by 2 bases, the J end by 0 bases, with 7 bases between.

The chain employs TRBV7-2 and TRBJ2-1; TRBD1 agrees at 9 bases. CDR3 size: 16 residues. Trimming took 1 base from V and 3 from J; bases not matched to a gene: 4. Germline values: CDR1 SGHTA, CDR2 FQGNSA. The CDR3 loop reads CASSLGGQGFYNEQFF. Here the CDR3 DNA reads TGTGCCAGCAGCTTAGGGGGACAGGGTTTCTACAATGAGCAGTTCTTC.

The CDR3 sequence: CSVEGGRGWADTQYF. In DNA, the CDR3 is TGCAGCGTTGAGGGCGGTCGGGGATGGGCAGATACGCAGTATTTT. The chain joins TRBV29-1 to TRBJ2-3; D perhaps matches TRBD2 (5 bases). Germline-derived CDR1 and CDR2 are SQVTM and ANQGSEA. Trimming took off 3 bases at V and 4 bases at J, with 17 bases between the two ends. CDR3 length: 15 amino acids.

This clone was seen a handful of times. The V gene is TRBV6-5, the J gene TRBJ1-2; D might be TRBD1 (5 bases). The germline V gene has CDR1 MNHEY and CDR2 SVGAGI. CDR3 length: 15 amino acids. V dropped 2 bases and J dropped 4 bases, with 14 bases sitting between them. CDR3 in DNA: TGTGCCAGCAGTTACCTCCCCGGGGGAGCCTATGGCTACACCTTC. Translating gives CASSYLPGGAYGYTF.

V is TRBV6-5 and J is TRBJ1-2; weak D call: TRBD1 (6 bases). This CDR3 contains 16 residues. Germline-derived CDR1 and CDR2 are MNHEY and SVGAGI. Trimming shortened V by 0 bases and J by 4 bases, and 15 bases separated the two germline ends. CDR3 coding DNA: TGTGCCAGCAGTTACTCAGCGATAGGGGGAGGCTATGGCTACACCTTC. Translated: CASSYSAIGGGYGYTF.

The V gene is TRBV5-4, the J gene TRBJ2-1, with D unresolved. From germline, CDR1 is SGHNT and CDR2 YYREEE (reference sequence). V was clipped by 2 bases and J by 8 bases, with 14 bases between them. CDR3 length: 14 amino acids. The CDR3 sequence: CASSFPGKWDEQFF. The CDR3 bases are TGTGCCAGCAGCTTCCCTGGGAAATGGGATGAGCAGTTCTTC.

This sequence joins TRBV5-1 and TRBJ2-6; TRBD1 agrees at 9 bases. This CDR3 is 18 amino acids long. The V and J ends lost 0 bases and 0 bases, in that order; junction bases with no gene match: 4. The germline gives CDR1 SGHRS, CDR2 YFSETQ. CDR3 coding DNA: TGCGCCAGCAGCTTGGGACAGGGGGACATCTCTGGGGCCAACGTCCTGACTTTC. Translated: CASSLGQGDISGANVLTF.

Worth noting for this clone: This sample includes further DNA sequences coding for the same CDR3. The chain employs TRBV7-2 and TRBJ2-3, with D possibly being TRBD2 (6 bases). Germline V CDR1 and CDR2: SGHTA, FQGNSA. V lost 4 bases to trimming and J lost 0 bases, with 8 bases between them. This CDR3 comprises 14 residues. The CDR3 is CASSSGTSTDTQYF. CDR3 coding DNA: TGTGCCAGCAGCTCCGGGACTAGCACAGATACGCAGTATTTT.

This chain uses TRBV10-3 with TRBJ2-7; D might be TRBD1 (6 bases). Trimming pared 9 bases from V and 0 bases from J, leaving 15 bases between. CDR1 is ENHRY, CDR2 SYGVKD, per germline. The CDR3 has 14 amino acids. The CDR3: CAIHSTGDSYEQYF. The CDR3 bases are TGTGCCATTCATTCGACAGGAGACTCCTACGAGCAGTACTTC.

This rearrangement joins TRBV6-5 to TRBJ2-2; 9 bases match TRBD1. The germline V gene encodes CDR1 MNHEY and CDR2 SVGAGI. V gave up 11 bases and J gave up 1 base; unmatched junction bases: 2. CDR3 length: 13 amino acids. The CDR3 sequence: CAGGQGNTGELFF. DNA for the CDR3: TGTGCCGGGGGACAGGGGAACACCGGGGAGCTGTTTTTT.

The chain couples TRBV6-4 to TRBJ1-2, with 8 bases that match TRBD1. The CDR3 is 15 amino acids. Losses at the gene ends were 0 bases for V and 4 bases for J; bases not matched to a gene: 4. Germline CDR1 MRHNA, CDR2 SNTAGT. The CDR3 here is CASSDSPGTGYGYTF. The CDR3 DNA reads TGTGCCAGCAGTGACTCGCCCGGGACAGGCTATGGCTACACCTTC.

The rearrangement joins TRBV10-2 to TRBJ2-2; TRBD2 matches at 12 bases. This CDR3 region has 15 residues. Germline V gene sequence: CDR1 WSHSY, CDR2 SAAADI. J gave up 5 bases and V 8 bases, and 6 bases lay outside the gene matches. This CDR3 reads CASGTSGSVTGELFF. Here the CDR3 DNA reads TGCGCCAGCGGGACTAGCGGGTCGGTTACCGGGGAGCTGTTTTTT.

This clone appeared a few times. The V call is TRBV2, the J call TRBJ1-4; possible D gene TRBD1, 6 bases. Germline CDR1 SNHLY, CDR2 FYNNEI. The V end lost 5 bases, the J end lost 5 bases, and 12 bases lay between the germline ends. The CDR3 length is 14 residues. CDR3 protein: CASSSGTSNEKLFF. The CDR3 DNA reads TGTGCCAGCAGTTCCGGGACATCAAATGAAAAACTGTTTTTT.

The V gene is TRBV6-1, the J gene TRBJ2-5, with no clear D. This CDR3 spans 13 amino acids. Trimming took off 2 bases at V and 3 bases at J, with 7 bases between the two ends. Germline V lookup: CDR1 MNHNS, CDR2 SASEGT. In DNA form, the CDR3 reads TGTGCCAGCAGTGAAAAATGGGAAGAGACCCAGTACTTC. It yields the protein CASSEKWEETQYF.

The chain uses TRBV6-1 and TRBJ2-7, with TRBD1 identical over 8 bases. The CDR3 runs 14 residues. CDR1 MNHNS and CDR2 SASEGT come from the germline V gene. The ends lost 5 bases at V and 5 bases at J; junction bases unmatched: 8. CDR3 in DNA: TGTGCCAGCAGTAGACAGGGGATTAGCGACGAGCAGTACTTC. This translates into CASSRQGISDEQYF.

The chain carries TRBV10-3 and TRBJ1-5; unclear D gene. Trimming pared 2 bases from V and 4 bases from J, leaving 6 bases between. This CDR3 has 13 amino acids. CDR1 is ENHRY, CDR2 SYGVKD, per germline. The CDR3 DNA sequence: TGTGCCATCAGTGAGACGGTTAATCAGCCCCAGCATTTT. Protein sequence: CAISETVNQPQHF.

This chain connects TRBV10-3 to TRBJ2-7, with D possibly matching TRBD2 (5 bases). Germline CDR1 and CDR2: ENHRY and SYGVKD. The CDR3 consists of 12 residues. Trimming stripped 5 bases from V and 9 bases from J, with 14 bases between. The CDR3 loop reads CAISSNRDRQYF. The CDR3, as DNA: TGTGCCATCAGTTCCAACCGGGATAGGCAGTACTTC.

To note about this clone: Other DNA sequences in the sample encode the same CDR3. The rearrangement uses TRBV7-2 and TRBJ2-1, with TRBD2 as a possible D gene (5 bases). V lost 0 bases, J lost 4 bases, and 10 bases lay in between. Germline CDR1 is SGHTA and CDR2 is FQGNSA. The CDR3 contains 15 residues. As DNA, the CDR3 is TGTGCCAGCAGCTTAGCAGCGGACGGGTACAATGAGCAGTTCTTC. Residues: CASSLAADGYNEQFF.

This chain links TRBV10-3 with TRBJ2-7; the match to TRBD2 covers 13 bases. This CDR3 contains 21 residues. Germline V gives CDR1 ENHRY, CDR2 SYGVKD. The V gene end was trimmed by 0 bases and the J gene end by 9 bases; junction bases not matched to a gene: 23. The chain's CDR3 is CAISESIGMGLAGRGADVQYF. DNA for the CDR3: TGTGCCATCAGTGAGTCGATTGGAATGGGACTAGCGGGACGTGGGGCCGATGTGCAGTACTTC.

This clone appeared a single time. The chain joins TRBV5-1 to TRBJ2-2; 10 bases align to TRBD1. Germline CDR1 reads SGHRS; CDR2 reads YFSETQ. The CDR3 spans 15 residues. J lost 7 bases, V lost 1 base, and 4 bases had no gene match. The CDR3 loop reads CASSLRQGADGELFF. As DNA, the CDR3 is TGCGCCAGCAGCTTGCGACAGGGGGCCGACGGGGAGCTGTTTTTT.